Below, one TCR beta chain is given with its context. This CDR3 is 14 amino acids long. Trimming took off 10 bases at V and 1 base at J, with 16 bases between the two ends. Germline assignment: CDR1 ENHRY and CDR2 SYGVKD. This sample was included in a study of blood T cell repertoires in COVID-19. Overall study context: Whether acute or convalescent, the COVID-19 samples came from the United States, Italy and Spain.

Using immunoSEQ multiplex PCR, the repertoire was profiled, and TCRdb retains in-frame clones only, with some absent. The repertoire holds approximately 280,000 clones, roughly 88% seen once, with approximately 10% in the top ten. The sequence was collected from a woman in her 70s with acute or convalescent COVID-19. V is TRBV10-3 and J is TRBJ1-1, with a weak D call TRBD1 (5 bases). The sequenced sample was peripheral blood. CDR3 nucleotide sequence: TGTGCCACCCGAGACAGATCCGAGAACACTGAAGCTTTCTTT. Translated: CATRDRSENTEAFF.